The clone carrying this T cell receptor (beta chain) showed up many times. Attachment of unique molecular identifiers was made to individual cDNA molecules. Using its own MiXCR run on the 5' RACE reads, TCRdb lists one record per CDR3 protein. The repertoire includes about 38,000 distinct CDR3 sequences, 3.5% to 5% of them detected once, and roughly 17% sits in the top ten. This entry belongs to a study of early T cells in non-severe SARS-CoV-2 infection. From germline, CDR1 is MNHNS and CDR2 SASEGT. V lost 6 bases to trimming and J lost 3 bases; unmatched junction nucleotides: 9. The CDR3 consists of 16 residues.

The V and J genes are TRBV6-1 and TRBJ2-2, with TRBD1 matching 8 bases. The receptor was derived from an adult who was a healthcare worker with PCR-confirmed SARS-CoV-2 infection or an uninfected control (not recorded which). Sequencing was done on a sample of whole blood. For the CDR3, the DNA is TGTGCCAGCAGGGTGGACAGGGCCATAGACACCGGGGAGCTGTTTTTT. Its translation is CASRVDRAIDTGELFF.